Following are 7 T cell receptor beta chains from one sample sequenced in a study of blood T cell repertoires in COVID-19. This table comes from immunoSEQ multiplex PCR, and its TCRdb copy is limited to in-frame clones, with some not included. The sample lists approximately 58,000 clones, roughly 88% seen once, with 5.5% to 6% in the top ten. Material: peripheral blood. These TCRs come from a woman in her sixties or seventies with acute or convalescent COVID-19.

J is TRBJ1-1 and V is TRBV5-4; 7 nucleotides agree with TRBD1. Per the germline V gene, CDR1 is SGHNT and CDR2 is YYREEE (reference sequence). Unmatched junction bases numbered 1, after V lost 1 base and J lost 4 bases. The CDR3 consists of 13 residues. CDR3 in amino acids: CASSLRDSTEAFF. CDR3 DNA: TGTGCCAGCAGCTTGAGGGACAGCACTGAAGCTTTCTTT.

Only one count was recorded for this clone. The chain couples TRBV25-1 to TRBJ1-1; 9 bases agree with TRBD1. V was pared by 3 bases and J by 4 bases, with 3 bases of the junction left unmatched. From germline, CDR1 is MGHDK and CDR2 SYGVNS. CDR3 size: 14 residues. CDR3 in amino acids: CASSDTGGSTEAFF. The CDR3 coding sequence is TGTGCCAGCAGTGATACAGGGGGCAGCACTGAAGCTTTCTTT.

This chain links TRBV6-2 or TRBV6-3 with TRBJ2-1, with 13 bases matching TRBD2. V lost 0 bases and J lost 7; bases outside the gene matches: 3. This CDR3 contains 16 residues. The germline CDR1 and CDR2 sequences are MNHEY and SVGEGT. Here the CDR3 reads CASSYSLAGGENEQFF. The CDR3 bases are TGTGCCAGCAGTTACTCACTAGCGGGGGGGGAAAATGAGCAGTTCTTC.

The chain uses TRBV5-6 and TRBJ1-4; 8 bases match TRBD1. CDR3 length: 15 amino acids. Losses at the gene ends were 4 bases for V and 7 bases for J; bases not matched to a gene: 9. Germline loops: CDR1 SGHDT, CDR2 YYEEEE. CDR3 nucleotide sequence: TGTGCCAGCAGCACCTACAGGGGGAGTGGTGAAAAACTGTTTTTT. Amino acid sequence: CASSTYRGSGEKLFF.

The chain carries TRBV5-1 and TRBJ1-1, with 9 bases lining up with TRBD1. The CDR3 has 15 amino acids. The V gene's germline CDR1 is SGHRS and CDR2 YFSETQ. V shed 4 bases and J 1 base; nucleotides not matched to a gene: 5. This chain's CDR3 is CASSRTGVRNTEAFF. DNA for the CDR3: TGCGCCAGCAGCCGGACAGGGGTAAGGAACACTGAAGCTTTCTTT. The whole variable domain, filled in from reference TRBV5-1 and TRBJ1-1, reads KAGVTQTPRYLIKTRGQQVTLSCSPISGHRSVSWYQQTPGQGLQFLFEYFSETQRNKGNFPGRFSGRQFSNSRSEMNVSTLELGDSALYLCASSRTGVRNTEAFFGQGTRLTVV.

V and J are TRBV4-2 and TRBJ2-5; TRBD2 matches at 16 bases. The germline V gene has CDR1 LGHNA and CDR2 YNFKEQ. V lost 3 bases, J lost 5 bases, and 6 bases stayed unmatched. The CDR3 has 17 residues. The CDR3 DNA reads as TGTGCCAGCAGCCAGGGGACTAGCGGGGGGGCCGAGGAGACCCAGTACTTC. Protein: CASSQGTSGGAEETQYF.

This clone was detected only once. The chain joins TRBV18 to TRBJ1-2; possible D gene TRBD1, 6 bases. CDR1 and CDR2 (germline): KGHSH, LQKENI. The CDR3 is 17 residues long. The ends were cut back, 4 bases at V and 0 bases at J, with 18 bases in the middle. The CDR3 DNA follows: TGTGCCAGCTCACTCCCGCAGGGGCCAGGGGCTAACTATGGCTACACCTTC. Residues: CASSLPQGPGANYGYTF.